The T cell receptor (beta chain) under discussion was sequenced for a study of blood T cell repertoires in COVID-19. This CDR3 is 13 amino acids long. The germline V and J ends were trimmed by 2 bases and 9 bases, with 14 bases remaining between them. CDR1 GTSNPN and CDR2 SVGIG come from the germline V gene (reference sequence). Clones were read by immunoSEQ multiplex PCR, and TCRdb kept only the in-frame ones, dropping some. The table includes about 240,000 clones, approximately 80% detected once. Sequenced material: peripheral blood. This clonotype was obtained from an elderly woman with acute or convalescent COVID-19. The rearrangement uses TRBV30 and TRBJ1-5, with D unclear. The DNA of the CDR3 is TGTGCCTGGAGTCTCTCCGGGAAAACGCCCCAGCATTTT. Translating gives CAWSLSGKTPQHF.